The 21 T cell receptor beta chains presented below share a single source sample, sequenced in a study of blood T cell repertoires in COVID-19. Some clones are missing from TCRdb's copy, which holds only in-frame ones; the method was immunoSEQ multiplex PCR. The sample includes 180,000 or so clones, around 80% of them seen just once. The sequenced material came from peripheral blood. All receptors come from a woman aged 40 to 49 with COVID-19, enrolled during active disease.

This clone was seen only a few times. V gene TRBV5-4 combines with J gene TRBJ2-1; D ambiguous. V lost 0 bases and J 10 bases, leaving 11 bases between the germline ends. This CDR3 spans 13 amino acids. From germline, CDR1 is SGHNT and CDR2 YYREEE (reference sequence). The CDR3 DNA follows: TGTGCCAGCAGCTTGGGCGAAAATGTAGAGCAGTTCTTC. The encoded protein is CASSLGENVEQFF.

The chain recombines TRBV29-1 with TRBJ2-7; possible D gene TRBD2, 5 bases. The CDR3 is 12 residues long. Trimming shortened V by 7 bases and J by 5 bases, and 15 bases separated the two germline ends. Per germline, CDR1 SQVTM and CDR2 ANQGSEA. CDR3 coding DNA: TGCAGCGCCCGGTGGCGGGCCCACGAGCAGTACTTC. Its protein is CSARWRAHEQYF.

The chain is built from TRBV5-1 and TRBJ1-3; a weak D match, TRBD1 (6 bases). This CDR3 has 15 amino acids. CDR1 is SGHRS and CDR2 is YFSETQ in the germline V gene. Trimming took off 0 bases at V and 1 base at J, with 8 bases between the two ends. The CDR3 sequence: CASSLEGGSGNTIYF. The CDR3 DNA reads as TGCGCCAGCAGCTTGGAAGGGGGATCTGGAAACACCATATATTTT.

Only a few counts were recorded for this clone. The chain has TRBV2 and TRBJ2-5; 9 bases fit TRBD2. The V gene's germline CDR1 is SNHLY and CDR2 FYNNEI. Losses at the gene ends were 6 bases for V and 5 bases for J; bases not matched to a gene: 10. The CDR3 spans 15 residues. This CDR3 reads CASRSGLADPETQYF. As DNA, the CDR3 is TGTGCCAGCAGATCGGGACTAGCAGATCCGGAGACCCAGTACTTC.

In its sample, this clone was seen once. The same CDR3 is also encoded by other DNA sequences in this sample. This chain connects TRBV3-1 (or the pseudogene TRBV3-2) to TRBJ2-4; TRBD1 agrees at 7 bases. The trim removed 5 bases at V and 1 base at J, leaving 2 bases unmatched. The CDR3 runs to 14 residues. Germline V lookup: CDR1 LGHDT, CDR2 YNNKEL (reference sequence). The DNA of the CDR3 is TGTGCCAGCAGCTTACAGGGGGCCAAAAACATTCAGTACTTC. The encoded protein is CASSLQGAKNIQYF.

The rearrangement joins TRBV5-1 to TRBJ2-1; D might be TRBD2 (6 bases). V lost 0 bases, J lost 8 bases, and 15 bases lay in between. This CDR3 is 15 amino acids long. From germline, CDR1 is SGHRS and CDR2 YFSETQ. CDR3 DNA sequence: TGCGCCAGCAGCTTGGCCTTCGGGGGAGGCGATGAGCAGTTCTTC. It is translated as CASSLAFGGGDEQFF. The whole variable domain, filled in from reference TRBV5-1 and TRBJ2-1, reads KAGVTQTPRYLIKTRGQQVTLSCSPISGHRSVSWYQQTPGQGLQFLFEYFSETQRNKGNFPGRFSGRQFSNSRSEMNVSTLELGDSALYLCASSLAFGGGDEQFFGPGTRLTVL.

The rearrangement links TRBV5-4 to TRBJ1-6, with a tentative D call TRBD1 (5 bases). V dropped 4 bases and J dropped 3 bases, with 11 bases sitting between them. Germline assignment: CDR1 SGHNT and CDR2 YYREEE (reference sequence). The length of the CDR3 is 15 residues. In DNA form, the CDR3 reads TGTGCCAGCAGCCCGGGACTTATCTATAATTCACCCCTCCACTTT. Translation: CASSPGLIYNSPLHF.

J is TRBJ1-1 and V is TRBV5-1, with D possibly being TRBD1 (5 bases). Trimming cost V 0 bases and J 8 bases, with 11 bases left between them. This CDR3 region has 13 residues. Germline lookup yields CDR1 SGHRS and CDR2 YFSETQ. This CDR3 reads CASSLAQGAEAFF. The CDR3 bases are TGCGCCAGCAGCTTGGCCCAGGGCGCCGAAGCTTTCTTT.

The CDR3 here is CASSLGFGRMNTEAFF. CDR3 DNA sequence: TGTGCCAGCAGCTTAGGGTTTGGGAGGATGAACACTGAAGCTTTCTTT. The chain is built from TRBV7-8 and TRBJ1-1; unclear D gene. CDR1 and CDR2 from the germline V gene are SGHVS and FQNEAQ. The length of the CDR3 is 16 residues. The V gene lost 1 base and the J gene lost 0 bases, with 12 bases spanning the gap. Full variable domain (outside the CDR3, taken from reference TRBV7-8 and TRBJ1-1): GAGVSQSPRYKVAKRGQDVALRCDPISGHVSLFWYQQALGQGPEFLTYFQNEAQLDKSGLPSDRFFAERPEGSVSTLKIQRTQQEDSAVYLCASSLGFGRMNTEAFFGQGTRLTVV.

V is TRBV29-1 and J is TRBJ1-2; D is unresolved. The germline gives CDR1 SQVTM, CDR2 ANQGSEA. Trimming stripped 3 bases from V and 4 bases from J, with 9 bases between. The CDR3 extends over 12 amino acids. CDR3 sequence (DNA): TGCAGCGTTGAGAAGGAGCCCTATGGCTACACCTTC. It is translated as CSVEKEPYGYTF.

The sample holds one count of this clone. V gene TRBV27 combines with J gene TRBJ1-1; D may be TRBD1 (6 bases). Germline V gene sequence: CDR1 MNHEY, CDR2 SMNVEV (reference sequence). The CDR3 loop spans 13 amino acids. The germline V and J ends were trimmed by 5 bases and 4 bases, with 11 bases remaining between them. The CDR3 bases are TGTGCCAGCAGTCCGGGACACATCACTGAAGCTTTCTTT. This gives the protein CASSPGHITEAFF.

The gene calls are TRBV19 and TRBJ1-2, with a possible D match to TRBD1 (5 bases). Trimming cost V 1 base and J 2 bases, with 8 bases left between them. The germline gives CDR1 LNHDA, CDR2 SQIVND (reference sequence). This CDR3 region has 14 residues. CDR3 amino acids: CASSIGSGNYGYTF. In DNA, the CDR3 is TGTGCCAGTAGTATAGGTTCAGGGAACTATGGCTACACCTTC.

The J gene is TRBJ1-1, the V gene TRBV28; a possible D gene is TRBD1 (6 bases). Trimming left V 1 base short and J 2 bases short, with 11 bases between. There are 15 residues in the CDR3. The V gene's germline CDR1 is MDHEN and CDR2 SYDVKM. The CDR3 spells CASSLSGRGNTEAFF. Here the CDR3 DNA reads TGTGCCAGCAGTTTATCTGGCAGGGGCAACACTGAAGCTTTCTTT.

The V gene is TRBV9, the J gene TRBJ1-2; no clear D gene. Germline V gene data show CDR1 as SGDLS and CDR2 as YYNGEE. There are 13 residues in the CDR3. Trimming stripped 4 bases from V and 3 bases from J, with 10 bases between. The DNA of the CDR3 is TGTGCCAGCAGCCCCAGGCTTTACTATGGCTACACCTTC. This sequence encodes CASSPRLYYGYTF.

The chain joins TRBV4-2 to TRBJ1-1, with 8 bases aligning to TRBD1. The CDR3 spans 16 residues. CDR1 is LGHNA, CDR2 YNFKEQ, per germline. J was trimmed by 4 bases and V by 0 bases; bases with no gene match: 7. The CDR3 loop reads CASSQDRQDRATEAFF. The DNA of the CDR3 is TGTGCCAGCAGCCAAGATCGTCAGGACAGGGCCACTGAAGCTTTCTTT.

This clone was recorded a few times. This chain links TRBV14 with TRBJ2-7; 12 nucleotides agree with TRBD2. The length of the CDR3 is 14 residues. With V trimmed by 4 bases and J by 6 bases, 4 bases remained unmatched. Per germline, CDR1 SGHDN and CDR2 FVKESK. The CDR3 nucleotides are TGTGCCAGCAGCCCGCTAGCGGGAGGGCTCGAGCAGTACTTC. It codes for CASSPLAGGLEQYF.

The CDR3 loop is CASSVRRQEEETQYF. CDR3 DNA: TGTGCCAGCTCAGTTCGGCGACAGGAGGAAGAGACCCAGTACTTC. This chain uses TRBV7-9 with TRBJ2-5; the D gene is possibly TRBD1 (6 bases). Germline-derived CDR1 and CDR2 are SEHNR and FQNEAQ (reference sequence). The V and J ends lost 8 bases and 3 bases respectively, with 19 bases between them. CDR3 length equals 15 residues.

V and J are TRBV7-2 and TRBJ2-1; 7 bases match TRBD2. Germline V lookup: CDR1 SGHTA, CDR2 FQGNSA. V lost 4 bases and J lost 0; bases outside the gene matches: 3. The CDR3 loop spans 15 amino acids. This CDR3 reads CASSYRTSSYNEQFF. The CDR3 DNA reads as TGTGCCAGCAGCTACCGGACTAGCTCCTACAATGAGCAGTTCTTC.

This rearrangement joins TRBV5-4 to TRBJ2-1, with D maybe TRBD2 (7 bases). The ends were cut back, 6 bases at V and 5 bases at J, with 12 bases in the middle. Germline V gene data show CDR1 as SGHNT and CDR2 as YYREEE (reference sequence). There are 13 residues in the CDR3. CDR3 sequence reads: CASTAGGHNEQFF. Here the CDR3 DNA reads TGTGCCAGCACCGCCGGGGGGCACAATGAGCAGTTCTTC.

A single count supports this clone. The genes are TRBV6-5 and TRBJ2-3; D may be TRBD2 (6 bases). Germline V lookup: CDR1 MNHEY, CDR2 SVGAGI. The V and J ends lost 0 bases and 3 bases respectively, with 13 bases between them. The CDR3 extends over 16 amino acids. The chain's CDR3 is CASSYSRGGRTDTQYF. Here the CDR3 DNA reads TGTGCCAGCAGTTACTCGAGAGGAGGGAGAACAGATACGCAGTATTTT.

In its sample, this clone was seen a few times. The V call is TRBV6-1, the J call TRBJ1-1; 7 bases agree with TRBD1. V shed 1 base, J shed 4 bases, and the junction held 6 bases outside the gene matches. Germline-derived CDR1 and CDR2 are MNHNS and SASEGT. This CDR3 has 15 amino acids. The CDR3 bases are TGTGCCAGCAGTGAAGAGGAGGCAGGGGGCACTGAAGCTTTCTTT. It yields the protein CASSEEEAGGTEAFF.